This section outlines one T cell receptor beta chain sequence together with its context. Carrying unique molecular identifiers, the cDNA also gained a universal primer site through template switching. One entry per CDR3 protein results from TCRdb running MiXCR on the 5' RACE reads. The data show over 500,000 distinct CDR3 sequences, about 20% seen once. Germline V gene data show CDR1 as SQVTM and CDR2 as ANQGSEA. V lost 4 bases, J lost 4 bases, and 8 bases lay in between. CDR3 size: 13 residues. These data come from a study of identical twins. Another study also made use of these data, one on T cells expressing NK-cell markers.

Input material: CD4+ T cells sorted from blood. The sequence came from a woman younger than 35 in good health. The chain carries TRBV29-1 and TRBJ2-6; possible D gene TRBD1, 5 bases. DNA for the CDR3: TGCAGCGTTGCAGGGCAAGGGGCCAACGTCCTGACTTTC. Encoded protein: CSVAGQGANVLTF. The variable domain in full, with the rest retrieved from reference TRBV29-1 and TRBJ2-6, is SAVISQKPSRDICQRGTSLTIQCQVDSQVTMMFWYRQQPGQSLTLIATANQGSEATYESGFVIDKFPISRPNLTFSTLTVSNMSPEDSSIYLCSVAGQGANVLTFGAGSRLTVL.